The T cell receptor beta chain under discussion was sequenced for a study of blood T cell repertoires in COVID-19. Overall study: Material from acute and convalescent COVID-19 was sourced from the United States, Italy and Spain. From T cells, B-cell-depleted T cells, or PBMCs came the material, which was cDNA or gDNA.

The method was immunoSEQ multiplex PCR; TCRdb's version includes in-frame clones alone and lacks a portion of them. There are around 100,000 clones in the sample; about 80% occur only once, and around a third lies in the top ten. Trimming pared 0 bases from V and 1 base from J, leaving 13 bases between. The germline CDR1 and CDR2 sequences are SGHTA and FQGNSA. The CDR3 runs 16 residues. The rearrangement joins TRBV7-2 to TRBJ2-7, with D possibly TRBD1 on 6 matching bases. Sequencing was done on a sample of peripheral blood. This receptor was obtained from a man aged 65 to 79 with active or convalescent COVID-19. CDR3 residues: CASSLAVGRGSYEQYF. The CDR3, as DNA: TGTGCCAGCAGCTTAGCAGTGGGCAGGGGTTCCTACGAGCAGTACTTC.